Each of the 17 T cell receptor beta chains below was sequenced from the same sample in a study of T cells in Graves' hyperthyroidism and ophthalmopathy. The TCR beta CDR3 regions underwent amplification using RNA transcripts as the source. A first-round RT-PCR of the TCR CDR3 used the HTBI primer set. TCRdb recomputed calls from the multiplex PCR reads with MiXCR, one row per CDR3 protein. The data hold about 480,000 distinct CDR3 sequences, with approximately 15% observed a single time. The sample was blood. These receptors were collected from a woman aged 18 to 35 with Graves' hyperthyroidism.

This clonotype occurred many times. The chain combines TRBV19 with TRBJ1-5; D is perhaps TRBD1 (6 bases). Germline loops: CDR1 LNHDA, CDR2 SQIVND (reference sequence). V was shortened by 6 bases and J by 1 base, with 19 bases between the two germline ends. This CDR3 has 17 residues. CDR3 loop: CASSLTSGQYSNQPQHF. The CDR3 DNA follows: TGTGCCAGTAGCCTTACCTCTGGACAGTACAGCAATCAGCCCCAGCATTTT.

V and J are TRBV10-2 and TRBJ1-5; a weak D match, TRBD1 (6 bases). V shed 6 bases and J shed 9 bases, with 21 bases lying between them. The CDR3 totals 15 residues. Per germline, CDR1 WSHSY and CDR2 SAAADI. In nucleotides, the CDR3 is TGCGCCAGCAGAGAACAGGGCCCGCTTAATGGGCCCCAGCATTTT. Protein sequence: CASREQGPLNGPQHF.

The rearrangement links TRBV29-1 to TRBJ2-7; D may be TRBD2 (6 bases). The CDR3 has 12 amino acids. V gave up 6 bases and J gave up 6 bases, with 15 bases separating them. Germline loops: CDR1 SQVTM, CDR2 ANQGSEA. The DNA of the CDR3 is TGCAGCGTCGCCCGGGAGAGGCTCGAGCAGTACTTC. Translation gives CSVARERLEQYF.

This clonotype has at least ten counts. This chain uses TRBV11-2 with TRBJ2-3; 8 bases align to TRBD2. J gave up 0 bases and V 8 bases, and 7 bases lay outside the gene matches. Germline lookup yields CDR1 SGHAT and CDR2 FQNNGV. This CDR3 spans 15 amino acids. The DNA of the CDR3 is TGTGCCAGCTACCTAGCGGGCACTAGCACAGATACGCAGTATTTT. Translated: CASYLAGTSTDTQYF. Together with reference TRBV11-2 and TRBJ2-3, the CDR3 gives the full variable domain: EAGVAQSPRYKIIEKRQSVAFWCNPISGHATLYWYQQILGQGPKLLIQFQNNGVVDDSQLPKDRFSAERLKGVDSTLKIQPAKLEDSAVYLCASYLAGTSTDTQYFGPGTRLTVL.

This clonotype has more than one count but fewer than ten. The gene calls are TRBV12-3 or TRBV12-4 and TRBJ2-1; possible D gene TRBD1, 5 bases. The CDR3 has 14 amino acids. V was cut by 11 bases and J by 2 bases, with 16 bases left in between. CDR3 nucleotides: TGTGCCTCCCAGGGCCCAGGAACCTACAATGAGCAGTTCTTC. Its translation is CASQGPGTYNEQFF.

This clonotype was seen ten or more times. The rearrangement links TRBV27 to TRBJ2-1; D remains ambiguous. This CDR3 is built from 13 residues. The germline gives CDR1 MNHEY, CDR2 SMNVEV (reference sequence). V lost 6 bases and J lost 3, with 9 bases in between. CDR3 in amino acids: CASSFGVYNEQFF. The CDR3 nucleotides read TGTGCCAGCAGCTTTGGGGTCTACAATGAGCAGTTCTTC.

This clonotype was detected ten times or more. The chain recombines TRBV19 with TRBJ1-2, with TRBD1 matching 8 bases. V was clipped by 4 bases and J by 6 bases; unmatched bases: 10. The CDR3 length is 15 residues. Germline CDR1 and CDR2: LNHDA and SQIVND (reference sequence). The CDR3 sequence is CASSSQTGAWNGYTF. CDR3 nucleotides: TGTGCCAGTAGTAGTCAGACAGGGGCGTGGAATGGCTACACCTTC.

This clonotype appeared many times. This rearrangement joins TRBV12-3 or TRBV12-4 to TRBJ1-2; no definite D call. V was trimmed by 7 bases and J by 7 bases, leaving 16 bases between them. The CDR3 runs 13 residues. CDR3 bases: TGTGCCAGCACCCCGACGGTAGTCGTTGGCTACACCTTC. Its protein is CASTPTVVVGYTF.

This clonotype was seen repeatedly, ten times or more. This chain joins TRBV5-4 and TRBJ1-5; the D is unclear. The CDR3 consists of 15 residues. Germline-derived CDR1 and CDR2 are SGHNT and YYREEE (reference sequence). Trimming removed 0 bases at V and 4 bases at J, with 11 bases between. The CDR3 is CASSLGGNTNQPQHF. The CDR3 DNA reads TGTGCCAGCAGCTTGGGGGGAAACACGAATCAGCCCCAGCATTTT.

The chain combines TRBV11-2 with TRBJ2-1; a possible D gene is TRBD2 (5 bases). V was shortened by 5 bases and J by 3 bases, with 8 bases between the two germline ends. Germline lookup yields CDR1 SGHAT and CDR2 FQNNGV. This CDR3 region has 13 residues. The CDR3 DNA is TGTGCCAGCAGCCCCGGGATCTACAATGAGCAGTTCTTC. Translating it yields CASSPGIYNEQFF.

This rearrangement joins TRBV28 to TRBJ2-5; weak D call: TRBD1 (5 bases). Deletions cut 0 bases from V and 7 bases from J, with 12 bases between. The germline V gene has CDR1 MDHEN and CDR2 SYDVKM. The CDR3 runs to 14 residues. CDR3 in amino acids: CASSLWSGQGTQYF. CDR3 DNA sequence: TGTGCCAGCAGTTTATGGTCAGGCCAGGGGACCCAGTACTTC.

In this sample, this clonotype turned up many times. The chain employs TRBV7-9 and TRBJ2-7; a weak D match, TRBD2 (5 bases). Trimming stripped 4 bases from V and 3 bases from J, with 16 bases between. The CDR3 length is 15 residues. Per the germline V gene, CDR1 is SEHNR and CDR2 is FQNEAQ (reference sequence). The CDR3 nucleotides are TGTGCCAGCAGCTCCGGCGGGCAAGTAGGCTACGAGCAGTACGTC. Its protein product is CASSSGGQVGYEQYV.

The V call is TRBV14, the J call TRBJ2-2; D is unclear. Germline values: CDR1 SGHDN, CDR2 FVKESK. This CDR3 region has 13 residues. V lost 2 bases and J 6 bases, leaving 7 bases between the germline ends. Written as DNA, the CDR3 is TGTGCCAGCAGCCAAAATTTGCCCGGGGAGCTGTTTTTT. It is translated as CASSQNLPGELFF.

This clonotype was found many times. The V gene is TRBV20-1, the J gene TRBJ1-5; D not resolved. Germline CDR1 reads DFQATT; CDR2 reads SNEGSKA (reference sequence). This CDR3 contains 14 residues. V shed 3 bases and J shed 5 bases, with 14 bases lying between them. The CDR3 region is CSASRGGIDQPQHF. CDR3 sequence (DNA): TGCAGTGCTAGTAGAGGCGGTATCGATCAGCCCCAGCATTTT.

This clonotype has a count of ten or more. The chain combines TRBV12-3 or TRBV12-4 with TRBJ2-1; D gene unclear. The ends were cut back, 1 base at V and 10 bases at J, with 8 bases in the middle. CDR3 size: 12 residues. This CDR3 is CASSLVVSEQFF. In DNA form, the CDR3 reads TGTGCCAGCAGTTTAGTAGTCAGCGAGCAGTTCTTC.

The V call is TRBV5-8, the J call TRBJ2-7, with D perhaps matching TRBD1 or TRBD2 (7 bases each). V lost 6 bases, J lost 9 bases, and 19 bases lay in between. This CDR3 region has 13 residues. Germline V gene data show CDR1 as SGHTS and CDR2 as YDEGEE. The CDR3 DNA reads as TGTGCCAGCACCCGGGGGAGGGGGCCCCGGCAGTACGTC. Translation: CASTRGRGPRQYV.

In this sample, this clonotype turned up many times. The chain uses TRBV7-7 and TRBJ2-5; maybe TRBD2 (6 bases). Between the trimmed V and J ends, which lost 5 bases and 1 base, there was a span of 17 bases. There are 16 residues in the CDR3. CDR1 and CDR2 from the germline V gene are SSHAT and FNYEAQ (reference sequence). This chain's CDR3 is CASSPDTWGVQETQYF. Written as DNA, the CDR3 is TGTGCCAGCAGCCCAGATACGTGGGGGGTCCAAGAGACCCAGTACTTC. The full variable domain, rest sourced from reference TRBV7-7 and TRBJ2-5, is GAGVSQSPRYKVTKRGQDVTLRCDPISSHATLYWYQQALGQGPEFLTYFNYEAQPDKSGLPSDRFSAERPEGSISTLTIQRTEQRDSAMYRCASSPDTWGVQETQYFGPGTRLLVL.